The 14 T cell receptor beta chains below were found in one sample sequenced in a study of Tregs in tolerant kidney transplant recipients. This table comes from immunoSEQ multiplex PCR, and its TCRdb copy is limited to in-frame clones, with some not included. The data contain about 20,000 clones, around four fifths of them seen just once; the ten biggest clones take up 2% to 2.5%. Source material: Tregs from blood. Receptors originate from a human donor in good health.

The genes are TRBV7-2 and TRBJ2-3; 9 positions match TRBD1. Germline V gene data show CDR1 as SGHTA and CDR2 as FQGNSA. CDR3 length equals 20 residues. The V gene end was trimmed by 0 bases and the J gene end by 2 bases; junction bases not matched to a gene: 15. The CDR3, as DNA: TGTGCCAGCAGCTTAGCGGTACAGGGGGCGCGATTGGAAAACACAGATACGCAGTATTTT. Amino acid sequence: CASSLAVQGARLENTDTQYF.

The J gene is TRBJ2-5, the V gene TRBV18; TRBD1 matches at 7 bases. V lost 2 bases to trimming and J lost 2 bases; unmatched junction nucleotides: 5. Germline CDR1 reads KGHSH; CDR2 reads LQKENI. CDR3 length equals 15 residues. The CDR3 nucleotides read TGTGCCAGCTCACCATTAACAGGGGTTCAAGAGACCCAGTACTTC. Its protein is CASSPLTGVQETQYF.

The chain joins TRBV4-3 to TRBJ2-5; possibly TRBD1 or TRBD2 for D (6 bases each). Germline V gives CDR1 LGHNA, CDR2 YSLEER. The V gene lost 4 bases and the J gene lost 5 bases, with 23 bases spanning the gap. The CDR3 contains 17 residues. The CDR3 reads CASSRTVLAPGQETQYF. Written as DNA, the CDR3 is TGCGCCAGCAGCCGAACCGTACTAGCACCCGGACAGGAGACCCAGTACTTC.

The chain combines TRBV5-6 with TRBJ1-6, with D possibly being TRBD1 (5 bases). Germline loops: CDR1 SGHDT, CDR2 YYEEEE. The V end lost 3 bases, the J end lost 5 bases, and 15 bases lay between the germline ends. The CDR3 covers 16 residues. This CDR3 is CASSSLGGSDNSPLHF. The DNA for the CDR3 is TGTGCCAGCAGCTCCCTGGGGGGGTCTGATAATTCACCCCTCCACTTT.

V gene TRBV5-1 combines with J gene TRBJ2-5, with 10 positions matching TRBD1. Germline V lookup: CDR1 SGHRS, CDR2 YFSETQ. Trimming removed 4 bases from V and 5 bases from J; junction bases left unmatched: 2. CDR3 length equals 13 residues. CDR3 residues: CASSGQGGETQYF. In DNA form, the CDR3 reads TGCGCCAGCAGCGGACAGGGGGGCGAGACCCAGTACTTC.

The chain is built from TRBV5-1 and TRBJ1-1; D gene uncertain. The CDR3 consists of 14 residues. Germline V gene sequence: CDR1 SGHRS, CDR2 YFSETQ. Trimming shortened V by 4 bases and J by 2 bases, and 12 bases separated the two germline ends. CDR3 amino acids: CASSVIRGNTEAFF. CDR3 DNA: TGCGCCAGCAGCGTGATCCGTGGTAACACTGAAGCTTTCTTT.

This chain uses TRBV11-3 with TRBJ2-3; 10 nucleotides line up with TRBD2. This CDR3 spans 16 amino acids. Germline V gives CDR1 SGHNT, CDR2 YENEEA. Trimming took 1 base from V and 0 from J; bases not matched to a gene: 1. The CDR3 nucleotides read TGTGCCAGCAGCTTAGGGACTAGCGGAAGCACAGATACGCAGTATTTT. Amino acid sequence: CASSLGTSGSTDTQYF.

The V call is TRBV27, the J call TRBJ1-5; possible D gene TRBD1, 6 bases. From germline, CDR1 is MNHEY and CDR2 SMNVEV (reference sequence). The CDR3 extends over 15 amino acids. V gave up 6 bases and J gave up 2 bases, with 14 bases separating them. CDR3 sequence (DNA): TGTGCCAGCAGCCGTCAGGGGTGGGGCAATCAGCCCCAGCATTTT. This encodes CASSRQGWGNQPQHF.

The V gene is TRBV21-1, the J gene TRBJ2-5; the table's D call, TRBD2, was not checked against the DNA. TRBV21-1 is a recognized pseudogene. The CDR3 sequence is 19 residues long. In DNA form, the CDR3 reads TGTGCCAGCAGCAAAGCGCCTAGGGGACTAGCGGGGGTGGGGGAGACCCAGTACTTC. This codes for CASSKAPRGLAGVGETQYF.

The rearrangement uses TRBV7-9 and TRBJ1-5, with no clear D. Trimming cost V 3 bases and J 4 bases, with 4 bases left between them. Germline V gene lookup returns CDR1 SEHNR and CDR2 FQNEAQ (reference sequence). This CDR3 is 12 amino acids long. In DNA, the CDR3 is TGTGCCAGCAGCTTCGATAATCAGCCCCAGCATTTT. Amino acid sequence: CASSFDNQPQHF.

The J gene is TRBJ1-2, the V gene TRBV6-1; a weak D match, TRBD1 (5 bases). The CDR3 runs to 15 residues. Deletions cut 0 bases from V and 4 bases from J, with 12 bases between. Per germline, CDR1 MNHNS and CDR2 SASEGT. In nucleotides, the CDR3 is TGTGCCAGCAGTGAAGCGCTGGGGGGGGTCTATGGCTACACCTTC. This encodes CASSEALGGVYGYTF.

The rearrangement links TRBV18 to TRBJ1-2; D may be TRBD1 (5 bases). CDR3 size: 16 residues. CDR1 is KGHSH and CDR2 is LQKENI in the germline V gene. Trimming took 1 base from V and 7 from J, leaving 19 bases between them. The CDR3 DNA follows: TGTGCCAGCTCACCACTCTCGTTGACAGAAGGGCCTGGCTACACCTTC. Its translation is CASSPLSLTEGPGYTF.

The V call is TRBV19, the J call TRBJ1-1; TRBD1 is a possible D gene (5 bases). Trimming took 8 bases from V and 3 from J, leaving 10 bases between them. The germline V gene encodes CDR1 LNHDA and CDR2 SQIVND (reference sequence). The CDR3 has 12 amino acids. The CDR3 loop reads CASGDAYTEAFF. CDR3 in DNA: TGTGCCAGTGGGGACGCGTACACTGAAGCTTTCTTT.

CDR3 nucleotides: TGCGCCAGCAGCAGGACAGGGCCAACTAGCACAGATACGCAGTATTTT. It specifies CASSRTGPTSTDTQYF. J is TRBJ2-3 and V is TRBV5-1; 8 bases align to TRBD1. Germline CDR1 is SGHRS and CDR2 is YFSETQ. The CDR3 sequence is 16 residues long. V lost 4 bases and J lost 0; bases outside the gene matches: 7.